This TCR beta chain was recorded in a study of a mutant IDH1 vaccine in newly diagnosed glioma. Looking at the study overall: The start of vaccination came 4-6 weeks after radiotherapy alone, or with temozolomide cycles. General observations from the study: In around 93% of patients, immune responses induced by the vaccine occurred. Pseudoprogression looked unconnected to shifts in top peripheral T cell clonotypes.

About this clone: Its antigen is undetermined.

Trimming removed 6 bases at V and 2 bases at J, with 5 bases between. This CDR3 spans 12 amino acids. Per the germline V gene, CDR1 is MDHEN and CDR2 is SYDVKM. The table came from immunoSEQ multiplex PCR; TCRdb's copy has only in-frame clones and leaves some out. This table has roughly 76,000 clones, roughly 85% appearing once. The time point here: week 23, last vaccination. What each vaccine dose contained was 300 ug of mutant IDH1 20-mer peptide, accompanied by topical imiquimod. Those who donated had recent WHO grade 3 or 4 IDH1-mutant, ATRX-lost astrocytomas. This sequence joins TRBV28 and TRBJ2-1, with D unresolved. Sequences were derived from PBMCs, sampled from a glioma patient whose treatment included an IDH1 peptide vaccine. This clonotype was obtained from a man aged 25 to 40 with glioma. Some clones in this sample may be carry-over from other donors' samples. Written as DNA, the CDR3 is TGTGCCAGCAGCTTGGCCTACAATGAGCAGTTCTTC. Protein product: CASSLAYNEQFF.